The 31 T cell receptor beta chains presented below share a single source sample, sequenced in a study of cytomegalovirus exposure and HLA in healthy donors. The study ran its PCR with 60 Vbeta and 13 Jbeta primers. The data were produced by immunoSEQ multiplex PCR, yet TCRdb's version contains in-frame clones alone and is incomplete. The repertoire consists of about 170,000 clones, with about 79% occurring once and the leading ten covering 0.65% to 0.95%. The sequenced sample consisted of PBMCs. The origin of the receptors is a female donor in good health and CMV-seronegative.

The genes are TRBV5-6 and TRBJ1-6; D is undetermined. CDR3 size: 14 residues. Deletions cut 0 bases from V and 7 bases from J, with 8 bases between. Germline V gives CDR1 SGHDT, CDR2 YYEEEE. The CDR3, as DNA: TGTGCCAGCAGCTTGGGTAGAATGAATTCACCCCTCCACTTT. Protein sequence: CASSLGRMNSPLHF.

The chain is built from TRBV15 and TRBJ1-4; the D is unclear. Per germline, CDR1 LNHNV and CDR2 YYDKDF (reference sequence). The V end lost 0 bases, the J end lost 12 bases, and 23 bases lay between the germline ends. The CDR3 is 17 residues long. CDR3 protein: CATSRDNVWEQAPQLFF. The CDR3 nucleotides read TGTGCCACCAGCAGAGATAATGTGTGGGAGCAGGCCCCACAACTGTTTTTT.

Regarding this clone: The junction shows a germline mismatch at one end, possibly a read error. This chain uses TRBV11-2 with TRBJ2-7; perhaps TRBD1 as D (6 bases). Germline CDR1 SGHAT, CDR2 FQNNGV. The CDR3 is 12 residues long. CDR3 in amino acids: CASSKTGYGQYF. DNA for the CDR3: TGTGCCAGCAGCAAGACAGGTTACGGGCAGTACTTC.

The rearrangement uses TRBV5-8 and TRBJ2-7; 8 bases match TRBD2. The germline CDR1 and CDR2 sequences are SGHTS and YDEGEE. The ends lost 6 bases at V and 3 bases at J; junction bases unmatched: 11. CDR3 length: 15 residues. The CDR3 is CASTIRASGFYEQYF. CDR3 nucleotide sequence: TGTGCCAGCACCATTAGGGCTAGCGGGTTCTACGAGCAGTACTTC.

This clone was detected only a few times. This chain uses TRBV7-2 with TRBJ2-4, with D possibly matching TRBD1 (6 bases). CDR3 length equals 15 residues. CDR1 is SGHTA and CDR2 is FQGNSA in the germline V gene. Trimming removed 3 bases at V and 0 bases at J, with 9 bases between. CDR3: CASSFRGLAKNIQYF. The CDR3, as DNA: TGTGCCAGCAGCTTCAGGGGCCTAGCCAAAAACATTCAGTACTTC. Together with reference TRBV7-2 and TRBJ2-4, the CDR3 gives the full variable domain: GAGVSQSPSNKVTEKGKDVELRCDPISGHTALYWYRQSLGQGLEFLIYFQGNSAPDKSGLPSDRFSAERTGGSVSTLTIQRTQQEDSAVYLCASSFRGLAKNIQYFGAGTRLSVL.

V and J are TRBV5-4 and TRBJ2-5; 13 nucleotides align to TRBD2. The CDR3 is made up of 18 amino acids. The J segment lost 1 base and the V segment lost 4 bases, leaving 10 bases of the junction unmatched. Germline CDR1 is SGHNT and CDR2 is YYREEE (reference sequence). CDR3 in amino acids: CASSPGLAGDNLQETQYF. CDR3 sequence (DNA): TGTGCCAGCAGCCCCGGACTAGCGGGAGACAACCTCCAAGAGACCCAGTACTTC.

The chain carries TRBV6-5 and TRBJ1-5; possible D gene TRBD1, 6 bases. This CDR3 spans 14 amino acids. The germline V gene encodes CDR1 MNHEY and CDR2 SVGAGI. V was clipped by 8 bases and J by 2 bases, with 13 bases between them. The CDR3 loop is CASSRTAGNQPQHF. DNA for the CDR3: TGTGCCAGCTCCCGGACAGCAGGCAATCAGCCCCAGCATTTT.

The sample holds a few counts of this clone. The V and J genes are TRBV5-4 and TRBJ2-2; TRBD2 aligns across 13 bases. With 4 bases clipped from V and 1 base from J, the junction kept 4 bases outside the gene matches. The CDR3 consists of 17 residues. The germline V gene has CDR1 SGHNT and CDR2 YYREEE (reference sequence). The CDR3 sequence is CASSPRTSGRNTGELFF. The CDR3 nucleotides read TGTGCCAGCAGCCCCCGGACTAGCGGGAGGAACACCGGGGAGCTGTTTTTT.

V usage is TRBV6-1 and J usage is TRBJ2-7; D possibly corresponds to TRBD1 (5 bases). This CDR3 is 13 amino acids long. Germline CDR1 and CDR2: MNHNS and SASEGT. Between the trimmed V and J ends, which lost 1 base and 2 bases, there was a span of 6 bases. This CDR3 reads CASSEVRAYEQYF. The CDR3 DNA follows: TGTGCCAGCAGTGAAGTCAGGGCCTACGAGCAGTACTTC.

The chain combines TRBV2 with TRBJ1-2; D is possibly TRBD1 (5 bases). The germline gives CDR1 SNHLY, CDR2 FYNNEI. Trimming stripped 2 bases from V and 4 bases from J, with 8 bases between. CDR3 length equals 13 residues. CDR3 amino acids: CASSELTVYGYTF. The CDR3 bases are TGTGCCAGCAGTGAACTGACAGTCTATGGCTACACCTTC.

The chain links TRBV7-9 to TRBJ2-3, with 8 bases matching TRBD2. The CDR3 totals 16 residues. The junction had 12 bases not matched to a gene; V was cut back by 7 bases and J by 3 bases. CDR1 SEHNR and CDR2 FQNEAQ come from the germline V gene (reference sequence). Here the CDR3 DNA reads TGTGCCAGCACCCCAGGGGCGGGGGGTCAAACAGATACGCAGTATTTT. Translating it yields CASTPGAGGQTDTQYF.

The genes are TRBV23-1 and TRBJ1-5; maybe TRBD1 (6 bases). TRBV23-1 is assigned to the ORF class and has an uncertain function. The CDR3 extends over 18 amino acids. Trimming pared 0 bases from V and 3 bases from J, leaving 18 bases between. The chain's CDR3 is CASSQSIPETGANQPQHF. In nucleotides, the CDR3 is TGCGCCAGCAGTCAATCGATCCCCGAGACAGGAGCCAATCAGCCCCAGCATTTT.

The sample holds a few counts of this clone. The V gene is TRBV27, the J gene TRBJ2-1; the match to TRBD2 covers 8 bases. CDR3 size: 15 residues. V dropped 6 bases and J dropped 4; count of bases not matched to a gene: 8. The germline V gene encodes CDR1 MNHEY and CDR2 SMNVEV (reference sequence). CDR3 sequence (DNA): TGTGCCAGCAGGGAAACTAGCGGAAGATACAATGAGCAGTTCTTC. This codes for CASRETSGRYNEQFF.

The genes are TRBV27 and TRBJ1-2, with 12 positions matching TRBD1. Looked up from germline, CDR1 is MNHEY and CDR2 is SMNVEV (reference sequence). The junction had 11 bases not matched to a gene; V was cut back by 5 bases and J by 4 bases. This CDR3 has 17 amino acids. The CDR3 DNA is TGTGCCAGCAGTACAGAGGGACAGGGGGCACAGGGCTATGGCTACACCTTC. Amino acid sequence: CASSTEGQGAQGYGYTF.

This chain connects TRBV5-1 to TRBJ2-2, with 9 positions matching TRBD2. With V trimmed by 0 bases and J by 7 bases, 10 bases remained unmatched. CDR1 is SGHRS, CDR2 YFSETQ, per germline. The length of the CDR3 is 17 residues. This CDR3 is CASSLAAGGPKVGELFF. The CDR3 DNA reads TGCGCCAGCAGCTTGGCCGCGGGGGGGCCGAAGGTCGGGGAGCTGTTTTTT.

V is TRBV21-1 and J is TRBJ2-1; no DNA check was done on the table's D call, TRBD2. TRBV21-1 is recorded as a pseudogene. The CDR3 contains 18 residues. Here the CDR3 reads CASSKAWRQFASYNEQFF. CDR3 nucleotide sequence: TGTGCCAGCAGCAAAGCCTGGCGGCAATTCGCCTCCTACAATGAGCAGTTCTTC.

The CDR3 DNA is TGTGCCAGCAGTCTACAGGAGCCAACTAATGAAAAACTGTTTTTT. Its translation: CASSLQEPTNEKLFF. The chain links TRBV28 to TRBJ1-4, with a tentative D call TRBD1 (5 bases). V was clipped by 5 bases and J by 0 bases, with 10 bases between them. Germline CDR1 is MDHEN and CDR2 is SYDVKM. The CDR3 sequence is 15 residues long.

CDR3 coding DNA: TGTGCCAGCAGCGAAGGAACAGGGGGCCGCTATGGCTACACCTTC. Encoded protein: CASSEGTGGRYGYTF. V is TRBV4-2 and J is TRBJ1-2, with 9 nucleotides matching TRBD1. Trimming cost V 5 bases and J 4 bases; bases outside gene matches: 8. CDR1 is LGHNA, CDR2 YNFKEQ, per germline. CDR3 size: 15 residues.

This rearrangement joins TRBV28 to TRBJ2-2, with 8 bases aligning to TRBD2. This CDR3 has 15 residues. The V gene end was trimmed by 4 bases and the J gene end by 5 bases; junction bases not matched to a gene: 6. CDR1 is MDHEN, CDR2 SYDVKM, per germline. The CDR3 loop reads CASSSAGGGTGELFF. CDR3 nucleotide sequence: TGTGCCAGCAGTTCGGCGGGAGGCGGGACCGGGGAGCTGTTTTTT. Drawing the rest from reference TRBV28 and TRBJ2-2, the complete variable domain is DVKVTQSSRYLVKRTGEKVFLECVQDMDHENMFWYRQDPGLGLRLIYFSYDVKMKEKGDIPEGYSVSREKKERFSLILESASTNQTSMYLCASSSAGGGTGELFFGEGSRLTVL.

This chain connects TRBV7-8 to TRBJ2-2; a weak D match, TRBD2 (6 bases). The CDR3 has 15 amino acids. Trimming shortened V by 6 bases and J by 9 bases, and 20 bases separated the two germline ends. Germline CDR1 SGHVS, CDR2 FQNEAQ. CDR3 nucleotide sequence: TGTGCCAGCAGACTGTCCCGGGACTCTTATAGGGAGCTGTTTTTT. Protein product: CASRLSRDSYRELFF.

The J gene is TRBJ2-7, the V gene TRBV7-7; 8 bases agree with TRBD2. This CDR3 has 12 amino acids. The V segment lost 5 bases and the J segment 6 bases; nucleotides outside the gene matches: 3. In germline, CDR1 is SSHAT, CDR2 FNYEAQ (reference sequence). CDR3 loop: CASSPGGVEQYF. In nucleotides, the CDR3 is TGTGCCAGCAGCCCCGGGGGGGTCGAGCAGTACTTC.

This rearrangement joins TRBV18 to TRBJ1-1; no clear D gene. Per the germline V gene, CDR1 is KGHSH and CDR2 is LQKENI. The V and J ends lost 3 bases and 1 base respectively, with 12 bases between them. The length of the CDR3 is 15 residues. CDR3 region: CASSPARGGNTEAFF. The DNA for the CDR3 is TGTGCCAGCTCACCGGCACGGGGAGGGAACACTGAAGCTTTCTTT. The complete variable domain, with remaining parts taken from reference TRBV18 and TRBJ1-1, reads NAGVMQNPRHLVRRRGQEARLRCSPMKGHSHVYWYRQLPEEGLKFMVYLQKENIIDESGMPKERFSAEFPKEGPSILRIQQVVRGDSAAYFCASSPARGGNTEAFFGQGTRLTVV.

The V and J genes are TRBV4-1 and TRBJ1-4, with 7 bases matching TRBD1. Germline CDR1 MGHRA, CDR2 YSYEKL. The V gene end was trimmed by 0 bases and the J gene end by 7 bases; junction bases not matched to a gene: 5. This CDR3 is built from 15 residues. CDR3: CASSQDLQGSEKLFF. As DNA, the CDR3 is TGCGCCAGCAGCCAAGATTTACAGGGGAGTGAAAAACTGTTTTTT.

The chain couples TRBV11-1 to TRBJ2-4; D may be TRBD1 (8 bases). The germline CDR1 and CDR2 sequences are SGHAT and FQDESV (reference sequence). The germline V and J ends were trimmed by 1 base and 6 bases, with 10 bases remaining between them. CDR3 size: 14 residues. The CDR3 spells CASSLDRGGNIQYF. The DNA for the CDR3 is TGTGCCAGCAGCTTAGACAGGGGGGGAAACATTCAGTACTTC.

J is TRBJ1-1 and V is TRBV6-4, with D tentatively TRBD1 (6 bases). The V gene's germline CDR1 is MRHNA and CDR2 SNTAGT. The ends were cut back, 4 bases at V and 1 base at J, with 10 bases in the middle. The CDR3 is 14 amino acids. The CDR3 spells CASSAGGGNTEAFF. CDR3 in DNA: TGTGCCAGCAGTGCGGGAGGGGGGAACACTGAAGCTTTCTTT.

This clone was seen just once. The chain uses TRBV5-6 and TRBJ2-1; possibly TRBD2 for D (6 bases). The CDR3 has 14 amino acids. V lost 6 bases and J 4 bases, leaving 14 bases between the germline ends. Germline lookup yields CDR1 SGHDT and CDR2 YYEEEE. The CDR3 DNA sequence: TGTGCCAGCACCCGGGACTCAGCGTACAATGAGCAGTTCTTC. Amino acid sequence: CASTRDSAYNEQFF.

V gene TRBV5-1 combines with J gene TRBJ2-1; 7 bases agree with TRBD2. The CDR3 extends over 14 amino acids. Germline-derived CDR1 and CDR2 are SGHRS and YFSETQ. V lost 2 bases and J lost 9; bases outside the gene matches: 8. Here the CDR3 reads CASSLSGVEGEQFF. CDR3 DNA sequence: TGCGCCAGCAGCTTAAGCGGGGTCGAAGGTGAGCAGTTCTTC.

V usage is TRBV28 and J usage is TRBJ2-7; TRBD2 aligns across 7 bases. CDR1 is MDHEN and CDR2 is SYDVKM in the germline V gene. The V and J ends lost 2 bases and 9 bases, in that order; junction bases with no gene match: 16. The CDR3 totals 16 residues. CDR3 sequence: CASSLKSGREGRGQYF. The CDR3 nucleotides are TGTGCCAGCAGTTTAAAATCGGGCAGGGAGGGAAGAGGGCAGTACTTC. Drawing the rest from reference TRBV28 and TRBJ2-7, the complete variable domain is DVKVTQSSRYLVKRTGEKVFLECVQDMDHENMFWYRQDPGLGLRLIYFSYDVKMKEKGDIPEGYSVSREKKERFSLILESASTNQTSMYLCASSLKSGREGRGQYFGPGTRLTVT.

In this sample, this clone turned up once. J is TRBJ2-5 and V is TRBV7-2; perhaps TRBD2 as D (6 bases). V was trimmed by 1 base and J by 1 base, leaving 7 bases between them. CDR1 and CDR2 from the germline V gene are SGHTA and FQGNSA. The CDR3 totals 14 residues. The DNA for the CDR3 is TGTGCCAGCAGCTTAGTGGGGGGCCAAGAGACCCAGTACTTC. This translates into CASSLVGGQETQYF.

The rearrangement uses TRBV19 and TRBJ1-5; 11 nucleotides align to TRBD1. CDR3 length: 14 amino acids. Germline values: CDR1 LNHDA, CDR2 SQIVND (reference sequence). V lost 6 bases and J lost 6; bases outside the gene matches: 4. The CDR3 DNA sequence: TGTGCCAGTAGCGGGACAGGGGGAGGTCAGCCCCAGCATTTT. This sequence encodes CASSGTGGGQPQHF. Together with reference TRBV19 and TRBJ1-5, the CDR3 gives the full variable domain: DGGITQSPKYLFRKEGQNVTLSCEQNLNHDAMYWYRQDPGQGLRLIYYSQIVNDFQKGDIAEGYSVSREKKESFPLTVTSAQKNPTAFYLCASSGTGGGQPQHFGDGTRLSIL.

The rearrangement links TRBV28 to TRBJ2-2, with 9 bases identical to TRBD2. Trimming at V came to 0 bases and at J to 5 bases, leaving 4 bases not matched to a gene. The V gene's germline CDR1 is MDHEN and CDR2 SYDVKM. This CDR3 has 16 amino acids. In DNA, the CDR3 is TGTGCCAGCAGTTTATGGGCTAGCGGGAAAACCGGGGAGCTGTTTTTT. This codes for CASSLWASGKTGELFF.